These T cell receptor beta chains were read from a single sample in a study of technical replicates of blood from a handful of donors. TCRdb keeps only in-frame clones here, not all; method: immunoSEQ multiplex PCR. The sample holds more than 15,000 clones, 82% seen once. Sequences were obtained from PBMCs. These TCRs come from a human donor in good health. Some clones in this sample may be carry-over from other donors' samples. Both conserved end residues are part of each CDR3. The D gene is left open where the match is weak. Where a row states a size, it is once, few, many or the class of an expanded clone; other rows omit it.

j_gene,abundance,v_gene,d_gene,CDR3nt,CDR3aa
TRBJ2-1,-,TRBV6-4,TRBD2,TGTGCCAGCAGTGAACTAGCGGGAGATGGCGGTGAGCAGTTCTTC,CASSELAGDGGEQFF
TRBJ2-7,-,TRBV5-1,-,TGCGCCAGCAGATCGATGATGGGGGGGCTTTACGAGCAGTACTTC,CASRSMMGGLYEQYF
TRBJ2-7,once,TRBV5-1,TRBD1,TGCGCCAGCAGATCTGTAGAGGCAGGGGGATACGAGCAGTACTTC,CASRSVEAGGYEQYF
TRBJ2-1,-,TRBV14,TRBD2,TGTGCCAGCAGCCGCTGGACTAGCGGAGCCTACAATGAGCAGTTCTTC,CASSRWTSGAYNEQFF
TRBJ2-5,-,TRBV7-2,-,TGTGCCAGCAGCTTAGCTAGCGGAGAGACCCAGTACTTC,CASSLASGETQYF
TRBJ2-1,-,TRBV5-1,TRBD2,TGCGCCAGCAGCCTACCGGGGACTAGCGGGACGGGCAATGAGCAGTTCTTC,CASSLPGTSGTGNEQFF
TRBJ2-7,-,TRBV19,TRBD2,TGTGCCAGTAGTATCGAGGTGACTAGCGGGATCTCCTACGAGCAGTACTTC,CASSIEVTSGISYEQYF
TRBJ2-7,once,TRBV9,-,TGTGCCAGCAGCGTAGGACCCACTAGTTCGTACGAGCAGTACTTC,CASSVGPTSSYEQYF
TRBJ2-7,-,TRBV5-1,-,TGCGCCAGCAGCTTGGGGCCAAATGAAAACTACGAGCAGTACTTC,CASSLGPNENYEQYF
TRBJ2-5,once,TRBV30,-,TGTGCCTGGAGTCTGATCGCGGAGACCCAGTACTTC,CAWSLIAETQYF
TRBJ2-7,once,TRBV6-5,TRBD1,TGTGCCAGCAGTCCCGACAGGGCCCCATCCTACGAGCAGTACTTC,CASSPDRAPSYEQYF
TRBJ2-5,-,TRBV5-6,-,TGTGCCAGCAGCTTACCGGGTCCCGAGACCCAGTACTTC,CASSLPGPETQYF
TRBJ2-4,-,TRBV7-9,-,TGTGCCAGCAGCAACCAAGCAGCCAAAAACATTCAGTACTTC,CASSNQAAKNIQYF
TRBJ2-4,-,TRBV18,TRBD1,TGTGCCAGCTCACCGACTAACAGGGGAGCCAAAAACATTCAGTACTTC,CASSPTNRGAKNIQYF
TRBJ2-3,-,TRBV27,TRBD2,TGTGCCAGCAGTTTCTCGCCGAGGGGAGCAGCGGGAGTTGATACGCAGTATTTT,CASSFSPRGAAGVDTQYF
TRBJ2-3,-,TRBV10-2,TRBD2,TGCGCCAGCAGTGATAGCGGGAGGAGTGATACGCAGTATTTT,CASSDSGRSDTQYF
TRBJ2-6,-,TRBV2,-,TGTGCCAGCACCATGGGAGAGTCTGGGGCCAACGTCCTGACTTTC,CASTMGESGANVLTF
TRBJ2-5,-,TRBV5-4,TRBD2,TGTGCCAGCAGCTCGTTCGGGAGGTTAAAAGAGACCCAGTACTTC,CASSSFGRLKETQYF
TRBJ2-7,-,TRBV15,TRBD2,TGTGCCACCAGCAGAGAACTAGCGGAGGACTACGAGCAGTACTTC,CATSRELAEDYEQYF
TRBJ1-2,-,TRBV28,TRBD1,TGTGCCAGCAGTGAGGGGGCGGGTGGCTACACCTTC,CASSEGAGGYTF
TRBJ1-2,-,TRBV19,-,TGTGCCAGTAGTGGTTCCGGGACACGAGGCGGCTACACCTTC,CASSGSGTRGGYTF
TRBJ1-3,-,TRBV30,-,TGTGCCTGGAGTGTAAGCAGGTCTGGAAACACCATATATTTT,CAWSVSRSGNTIYF
TRBJ1-5,-,TRBV30,-,TGTGCCTGGAGTGTAAAGGGGGGGAGTAGCAATCAGCCCCAGCATTTT,CAWSVKGGSSNQPQHF
TRBJ2-5,-,TRBV6-6,TRBD1,TGTGCCAGCAGTTTGCCGGGACAGGGACAAGAGACCCAGTACTTC,CASSLPGQGQETQYF
TRBJ1-4,-,TRBV28,-,TGTGCCAGCAGTTTGGAAGGAGGGTATAATGAAAAACTGTTTTTT,CASSLEGGYNEKLFF
TRBJ2-1,-,TRBV7-9,-,TGTGCCAGCAGCTTAGCTGGGACTGGGAATGAGCAGTTCTTC,CASSLAGTGNEQFF
TRBJ2-3,-,TRBV29-1,-,TGCAGCGTTGAGGGAGACCTCACAGATACGCAGTATTTT,CSVEGDLTDTQYF
TRBJ1-4,-,TRBV9,TRBD1,TGTGCCAGCAGCGTCCAGACAGGGGTAGGTGAAAAACTGTTTTTT,CASSVQTGVGEKLFF
TRBJ2-6,-,TRBV6-1,-,TGTGCCAGCAGTGATGAGGGCGCTGGGGCCAACGTCCTGACTTTC,CASSDEGAGANVLTF
TRBJ2-2,once,TRBV5-1,TRBD2,TGCGCCAGCAGCTTGGGGCAAGCGGGAGGGAAGAACACCGGGGAGCTGTTTTTT,CASSLGQAGGKNTGELFF
TRBJ2-1,-,TRBV7-3,-,TGTGCCAGCAGACAAACAGGGAGCTCCTACAATGAGCAGTTCTTC,CASRQTGSSYNEQFF